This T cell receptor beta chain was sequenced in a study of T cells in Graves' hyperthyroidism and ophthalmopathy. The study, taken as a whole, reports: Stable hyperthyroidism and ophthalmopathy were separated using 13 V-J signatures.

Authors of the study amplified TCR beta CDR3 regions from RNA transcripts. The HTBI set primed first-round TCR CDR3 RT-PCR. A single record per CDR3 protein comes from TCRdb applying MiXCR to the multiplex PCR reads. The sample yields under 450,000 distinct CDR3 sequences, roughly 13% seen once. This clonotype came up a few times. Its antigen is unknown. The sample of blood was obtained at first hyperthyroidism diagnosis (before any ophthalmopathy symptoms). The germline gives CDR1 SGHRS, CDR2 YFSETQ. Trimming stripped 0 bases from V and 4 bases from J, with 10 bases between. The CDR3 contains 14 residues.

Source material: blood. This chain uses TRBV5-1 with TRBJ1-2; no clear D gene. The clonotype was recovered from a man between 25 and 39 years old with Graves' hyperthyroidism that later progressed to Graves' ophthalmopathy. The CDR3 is CASSLVKSGYGYTF. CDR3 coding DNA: TGCGCCAGCAGCTTGGTTAAGTCTGGCTATGGCTACACCTTC.